Following are 20 T cell receptor beta chains from one sample sequenced in a study of CD8+ T cells in alopecia areata. Reverse transcription of extracted RNA yielded cDNA, which provided the sequencing template. Using immunoSEQ multiplex PCR, the repertoire was profiled, and TCRdb retains in-frame clones only, with some absent. Of 55,000 to 65,000 clones listed, 44% are singletons. Material: NKG2D-low CD8+ T cells sorted from blood. These receptors all stem from a human donor with alopecia areata.

The chain carries TRBV20-1 and TRBJ1-1, with D unresolved. This CDR3 is 11 amino acids long. CDR1 and CDR2 (germline): DFQATT, SNEGSKA (reference sequence). CDR3 region: CRSGVGTEAFF. As DNA, the CDR3 is TGCAGATCCGGGGTTGGGACTGAAGCTTTCTTT.

A few counts support this clone. The gene calls are TRBV7-8 and TRBJ2-7, with D unresolved. V shed 5 bases and J shed 5 bases, with 10 bases lying between them. Germline-derived CDR1 and CDR2 are SGHVS and FQNEAQ. The CDR3 is 12 amino acids. CDR3: CASSIREDEQYF. The CDR3 DNA reads TGTGCCAGCAGCATCCGTGAGGACGAGCAGTACTTC.

There are a few counts of this clone. This rearrangement joins TRBV7-9 to TRBJ2-7; D unclear. The CDR3 covers 14 residues. The ends were cut back, 1 base at V and 2 bases at J, with 9 bases in the middle. The germline CDR1 and CDR2 sequences are SEHNR and FQNEAQ (reference sequence). The CDR3 coding sequence is TGTGCCAGCAGCTTAGTCGGTGCCCCCTACGAGCAGTACTTC. This gives the protein CASSLVGAPYEQYF.

This clone has more than one count but fewer than ten. The rearrangement uses TRBV4-3 and TRBJ2-7, with TRBD2 matching over 8 bases. The ends lost 0 bases at V and 5 bases at J; junction bases unmatched: 9. CDR3 length: 16 amino acids. CDR1 is LGHNA, CDR2 YSLEER, per germline. The CDR3 is CASSQDRSGGRNEQYF. CDR3 nucleotides: TGCGCCAGCAGCCAAGATCGAAGCGGCGGGAGGAACGAGCAGTACTTC.

V is TRBV7-6 and J is TRBJ2-7; 7 positions match TRBD1. The V gene's germline CDR1 is SGHVS and CDR2 FNYEAQ. J gave up 4 bases and V 3 bases, and 6 bases lay outside the gene matches. The CDR3 covers 14 residues. The CDR3 nucleotides are TGTGCCAGCAGCTTCTCAGGGGGACCGTACGAGCAGTACTTC. Translated: CASSFSGGPYEQYF. Using reference TRBV7-6 and TRBJ2-7 for the parts outside the CDR3, the full variable domain is GAGVSQSPRYKVTKRGQDVALRCDPISGHVSLYWYRQALGQGPEFLTYFNYEAQQDKSGLPNDRFSAERPEGSISTLTIQRTEQRDSAMYRCASSFSGGPYEQYFGPGTRLTVT.

The rearrangement joins TRBV27 to TRBJ2-4; 7 bases match TRBD2. With V trimmed by 0 bases and J by 8 bases, 4 bases remained unmatched. The CDR3 runs to 14 residues. Germline V gives CDR1 MNHEY, CDR2 SMNVEV (reference sequence). As DNA, the CDR3 is TGTGCCAGCAGTTTATCCAGGGCGGGGGACATTCAGTACTTC. As protein: CASSLSRAGDIQYF.

This clone was seen only a few times. This chain joins TRBV2 and TRBJ1-2; TRBD1 agrees at 7 bases. The CDR3 spans 14 residues. Germline values: CDR1 SNHLY, CDR2 FYNNEI. V dropped 2 bases and J dropped 6; count of bases not matched to a gene: 6. CDR3 coding DNA: TGTGCCAGCAGTGAATCAGGGGGAAGGGATGGCTACACCTTC. It yields the protein CASSESGGRDGYTF.

The chain is built from TRBV30 and TRBJ2-3; D might be TRBD2 (6 bases). CDR3 size: 12 residues. CDR1 GTSNPN and CDR2 SVGIG come from the germline V gene (reference sequence). Trimming removed 7 bases from V and 5 bases from J, with 13 bases in between. This CDR3 is CALERRGDTQYF. CDR3 nucleotide sequence: TGTGCCTTGGAGAGGAGGGGAGATACGCAGTATTTT.

V usage is TRBV5-1 and J usage is TRBJ2-7; perhaps D is TRBD1 or TRBD2 (5 bases each). Germline V lookup: CDR1 SGHRS, CDR2 YFSETQ. The CDR3 is 13 amino acids. Trimming stripped 4 bases from V and 4 bases from J, with 12 bases between. The CDR3 region is CASSRAGTYEQYF. In DNA, the CDR3 is TGCGCCAGCAGCAGGGCAGGGACGTACGAGCAGTACTTC.

The V call is TRBV20-1, the J call TRBJ2-1; tentatively, D is TRBD1 (6 bases). This CDR3 contains 11 residues. Trimming took 5 bases from V and 9 from J, leaving 11 bases between them. Per the germline V gene, CDR1 is DFQATT and CDR2 is SNEGSKA (reference sequence). CDR3 loop: CSAYRVTEQFF. The CDR3 DNA follows: TGCAGTGCTTACAGGGTTACTGAGCAGTTCTTC.

The rearrangement uses TRBV5-1 and TRBJ1-1; 7 bases match TRBD1. Trimming took 5 bases from V and 0 from J; bases not matched to a gene: 4. This CDR3 has 14 residues. Germline CDR1 and CDR2: SGHRS and YFSETQ. The CDR3 bases are TGCGCCAGCAGGACAGGGCTTGTGAACACTGAAGCTTTCTTT. Translation: CASRTGLVNTEAFF. The full variable domain, with the rest looked up from reference TRBV5-1 and TRBJ1-1, is KAGVTQTPRYLIKTRGQQVTLSCSPISGHRSVSWYQQTPGQGLQFLFEYFSETQRNKGNFPGRFSGRQFSNSRSEMNVSTLELGDSALYLCASRTGLVNTEAFFGQGTRLTVV.

This clone has only one observation. J is TRBJ1-1 and V is TRBV2; D ambiguous. The CDR3 sequence is 13 residues long. Germline CDR1 is SNHLY and CDR2 is FYNNEI. V was shortened by 4 bases and J by 7 bases, with 13 bases between the two germline ends. The DNA of the CDR3 is TGTGCCAGCAGTGTGCCCCTGGAGGGTGAAGCTTTCTTT. Amino acids: CASSVPLEGEAFF.

The V call is TRBV9, the J call TRBJ2-1, with D tentatively TRBD2 (6 bases). Looked up from germline, CDR1 is SGDLS and CDR2 is YYNGEE. The CDR3 spans 14 residues. The V and J ends lost 6 bases and 0 bases respectively, with 10 bases between them. The CDR3 DNA reads as TGTGCCAGCACAACGGGACTCTCCTACAATGAGCAGTTCTTC. Protein: CASTTGLSYNEQFF.

The rearrangement uses TRBV10-2 and TRBJ1-2; D gene unclear. This CDR3 spans 10 amino acids. Trimming removed 8 bases at V and 7 bases at J, with 8 bases between. From germline, CDR1 is WSHSY and CDR2 SAAADI. The CDR3 loop is CASGSSGYTF. DNA for the CDR3: TGCGCCAGCGGAAGCTCTGGCTACACCTTC.

This sequence joins TRBV5-6 and TRBJ2-2; D unresolved. CDR3 length: 14 residues. V lost 2 bases and J lost 4, with 9 bases in between. Germline values: CDR1 SGHDT, CDR2 YYEEEE. The CDR3 protein is CASSFGSSTGELFF. The CDR3, as DNA: TGTGCCAGCAGCTTTGGCAGCAGCACCGGGGAGCTGTTTTTT. The complete variable domain, with remaining parts taken from reference TRBV5-6 and TRBJ2-2, reads DAGVTQSPTHLIKTRGQQVTLRCSPKSGHDTVSWYQQALGQGPQFIFQYYEEEERQRGNFPDRFSGHQFPNYSSELNVNALLLGDSALYLCASSFGSSTGELFFGEGSRLTVL.

The chain is built from TRBV2 and TRBJ2-1, with a weak D call TRBD1 (5 bases). The germline V and J ends were trimmed by 2 bases and 3 bases, with 17 bases remaining between them. The V gene's germline CDR1 is SNHLY and CDR2 FYNNEI. The CDR3 extends over 17 amino acids. The CDR3 here is CASSEFPARDVYNEQFF. CDR3 coding DNA: TGTGCCAGCAGTGAATTCCCAGCCAGGGATGTCTACAATGAGCAGTTCTTC. Variable domain in full (rest from reference TRBV2 and TRBJ2-1): EPEVTQTPSHQVTQMGQEVILRCVPISNHLYFYWYRQILGQKVEFLVSFYNNEISEKSEIFDDQFSVERPDGSNFTLKIRSTKLEDSAMYFCASSEFPARDVYNEQFFGPGTRLTVL.

This chain links TRBV11-2 with TRBJ2-5; D is perhaps TRBD2 (5 bases). The germline V gene has CDR1 SGHAT and CDR2 FQNNGV. The V gene lost 6 bases and the J gene lost 1 base, with 9 bases spanning the gap. The CDR3 sequence is 13 residues long. The DNA of the CDR3 is TGTGCCAGCAGGCCCGGGATCCAAGAGACCCAGTACTTC. This encodes CASRPGIQETQYF.

The chain links TRBV7-9 to TRBJ2-5; D not certain. In germline, CDR1 is SEHNR, CDR2 FQNEAQ (reference sequence). The V end was cut by 2 bases, the J end by 2 bases, with 9 bases between. This CDR3 comprises 14 residues. In nucleotides, the CDR3 is TGTGCCAGCAGCTTAAGTGGGTTTCAAGAGACCCAGTACTTC. Residues: CASSLSGFQETQYF.

The chain is built from TRBV29-1 and TRBJ2-5; tentatively, D is TRBD1 (6 bases). V dropped 7 bases and J dropped 5 bases, with 23 bases sitting between them. The CDR3 length is 15 residues. CDR1 SQVTM and CDR2 ANQGSEA come from the germline V gene. CDR3 sequence reads: CSATPTGQEGETQYF. CDR3 nucleotides: TGCAGCGCTACCCCGACGGGACAAGAAGGGGAGACCCAGTACTTC.

Only a few counts were recorded for this clone. This chain joins TRBV19 and TRBJ2-3, with 10 positions matching TRBD2. The V gene's germline CDR1 is LNHDA and CDR2 SQIVND (reference sequence). This CDR3 has 14 amino acids. J lost 4 bases, V lost 7 bases, and 5 bases had no gene match. In nucleotides, the CDR3 is TGTGCCAGTAAAAGCGGGGGGGCAGCAGATACGCAGTATTTT. This gives the protein CASKSGGAADTQYF.